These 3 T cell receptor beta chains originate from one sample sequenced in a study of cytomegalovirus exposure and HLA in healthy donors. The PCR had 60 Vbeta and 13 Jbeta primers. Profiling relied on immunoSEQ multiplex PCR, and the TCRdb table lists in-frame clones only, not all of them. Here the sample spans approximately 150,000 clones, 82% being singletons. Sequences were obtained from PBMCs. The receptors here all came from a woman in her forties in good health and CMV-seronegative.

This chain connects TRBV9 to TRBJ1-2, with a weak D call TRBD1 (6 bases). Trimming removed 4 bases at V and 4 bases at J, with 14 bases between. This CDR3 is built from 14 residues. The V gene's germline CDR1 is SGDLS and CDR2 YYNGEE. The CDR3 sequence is CASSPSLQGYGYTF. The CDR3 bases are TGTGCCAGCAGCCCCTCCCTACAGGGCTATGGCTACACCTTC.

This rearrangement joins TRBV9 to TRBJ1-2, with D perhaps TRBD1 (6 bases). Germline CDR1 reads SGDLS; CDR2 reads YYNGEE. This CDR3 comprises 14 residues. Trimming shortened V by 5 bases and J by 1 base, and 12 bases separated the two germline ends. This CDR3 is CASRYTDSNYGYTF. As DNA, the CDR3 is TGTGCCAGCAGATATACGGACAGTAACTATGGCTACACCTTC.

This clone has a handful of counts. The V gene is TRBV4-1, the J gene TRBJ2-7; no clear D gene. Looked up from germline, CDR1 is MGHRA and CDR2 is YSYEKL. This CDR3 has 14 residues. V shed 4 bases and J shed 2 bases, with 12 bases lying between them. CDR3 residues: CASSPLWRTYEQYF. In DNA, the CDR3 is TGCGCCAGCAGCCCCTTGTGGAGAACCTACGAGCAGTACTTC.